This T cell receptor (beta chain) appears in the sequencing data of a study of shared clonotypes between healthy human individuals. Naive CD8 cells lacked CD45RO, underwent positive selection for CCR7 and left out terminally differentiated effector memory CD45RA+ cells. The V gene lost 0 bases and the J gene lost 0 bases, with 12 bases spanning the gap. Germline CDR1 MGHRA, CDR2 YSYEKL. The CDR3 runs 16 residues. Method: immunoSEQ multiplex PCR; TCRdb's copy keeps in-frame clones and lacks some. The repertoire holds over 2 million clones, with roughly 95% as singletons. The source material was naive CD8+ T cells sorted from blood. The rearrangement joins TRBV4-1 to TRBJ2-7; D perhaps matches TRBD1 (5 bases). The receptor was isolated from a man younger than 35 in good health. CDR3 in amino acids: CASSQDQGRSSYEQYF. The CDR3 DNA sequence: TGCGCCAGCAGCCAAGATCAGGGCAGGAGCTCCTACGAGCAGTACTTC.